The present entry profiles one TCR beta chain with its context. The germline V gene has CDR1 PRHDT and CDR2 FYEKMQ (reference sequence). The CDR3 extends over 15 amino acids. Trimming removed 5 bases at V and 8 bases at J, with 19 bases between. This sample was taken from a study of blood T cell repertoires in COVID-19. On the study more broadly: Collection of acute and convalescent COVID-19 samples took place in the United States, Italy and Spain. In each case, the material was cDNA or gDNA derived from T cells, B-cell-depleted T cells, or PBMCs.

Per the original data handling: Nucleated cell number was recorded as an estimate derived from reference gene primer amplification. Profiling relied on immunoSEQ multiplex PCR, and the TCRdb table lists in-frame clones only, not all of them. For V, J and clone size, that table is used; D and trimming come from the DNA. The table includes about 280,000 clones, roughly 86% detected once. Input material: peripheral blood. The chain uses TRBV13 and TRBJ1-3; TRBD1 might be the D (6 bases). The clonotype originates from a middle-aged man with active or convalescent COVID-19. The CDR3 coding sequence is TGTGCCAGCAGCCCCAGAAGAACAGGGATAGACACCATATATTTT. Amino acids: CASSPRRTGIDTIYF. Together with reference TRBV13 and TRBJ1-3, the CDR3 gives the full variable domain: AAGVIQSPRHLIKEKRETATLKCYPIPRHDTVYWYQQGPGQDPQFLISFYEKMQSDKGSIPDRFSAQQFSDYHSELNMSSLELGDSALYFCASSPRRTGIDTIYFGEGSWLTVV.